The 7 T cell receptor beta chains below were found in one sample sequenced in a study of blood T cell repertoires in COVID-19. Data came from immunoSEQ multiplex PCR; TCRdb stores just in-frame clones and leaves some out. The sample has 50,000 or so clones; about 76% are singletons. Sequencing was performed on peripheral blood. The receptors derive from a human donor with active or convalescent COVID-19. The donor label of this sample is uncertain.

The chain carries TRBV7-2 and TRBJ1-2; 9 bases align to TRBD1. The germline V gene has CDR1 SGHTA and CDR2 FQGNSA. V lost 4 bases and J lost 8; bases outside the gene matches: 8. The CDR3 loop spans 14 amino acids. CDR3 bases: TGTGCCAGCAGCTACCCGGGACAGGGTAAAGGCTACACCTTC. It encodes CASSYPGQGKGYTF.

The J gene is TRBJ1-4, the V gene TRBV7-9; D not resolved. V was clipped by 5 bases and J by 6 bases, with 22 bases between them. The germline CDR1 and CDR2 sequences are SEHNR and FQNEAQ (reference sequence). The CDR3 is 17 amino acids. The CDR3 here is CASSPAIAGSVYEKLFF. The CDR3 nucleotides are TGTGCCAGCAGCCCCGCAATTGCCGGGAGCGTATATGAAAAACTGTTTTTT.

This chain connects TRBV11-3 to TRBJ2-7; perhaps TRBD1 as D (5 bases). The germline V gene has CDR1 SGHNT and CDR2 YENEEA. V lost 0 bases, J lost 3 bases, and 9 bases lay in between. CDR3 length: 14 amino acids. CDR3 residues: CASSLEQAYYEQYF. The DNA for the CDR3 is TGTGCCAGCAGCTTAGAACAGGCCTACTACGAGCAGTACTTC.

V is TRBV29-1 and J is TRBJ1-4; 8 bases align to TRBD1. J lost 5 bases, V lost 6 bases, and 8 bases had no gene match. The CDR3 totals 14 residues. Per the germline V gene, CDR1 is SQVTM and CDR2 is ANQGSEA. The CDR3 loop reads CSVGTGTGNEKLFF. In DNA form, the CDR3 reads TGCAGCGTGGGAACCGGGACAGGCAATGAAAAACTGTTTTTT.

This clone came up a few times. The V gene is TRBV7-2, the J gene TRBJ1-3; D perhaps matches TRBD1 (5 bases). The CDR3 is 16 amino acids. Germline CDR1 is SGHTA and CDR2 is FQGNSA. Trimming took off 5 bases at V and 3 bases at J, with 17 bases between the two ends. In DNA, the CDR3 is TGTGCCAGCAGCCCTTCTCGCGGGGCGGGTGGAAACACCATATATTTT. The encoded protein is CASSPSRGAGGNTIYF.

The genes are TRBV5-5 and TRBJ2-7; possible D gene TRBD1, 5 bases. Germline-derived CDR1 and CDR2 are SGHKS and YYEKEE (reference sequence). Trimming left V 4 bases short and J 4 bases short, with 18 bases between. CDR3 size: 15 residues. This CDR3 is CASSPNTGEFYEQYF. The CDR3, as DNA: TGTGCCAGCAGCCCTAATACAGGAGAATTTTACGAGCAGTACTTC.

The chain couples TRBV30 to TRBJ2-7; D gene uncertain. V was clipped by 2 bases and J by 2 bases, with 4 bases between them. Germline-derived CDR1 and CDR2 are GTSNPN and SVGIG (reference sequence). The CDR3 totals 11 residues. CDR3 region: CAWSLAYEQYF. The CDR3 DNA reads as TGTGCCTGGAGTCTCGCCTACGAGCAGTACTTC. The full variable domain, rest sourced from reference TRBV30 and TRBJ2-7, is SQTIHQWPATLVQPVGSPLSLECTVEGTSNPNLYWYRQAAGRGLQLLFYSVGIGQISSEVPQNLSASRPQDRQFILSSKKLLLSDSGFYLCAWSLAYEQYFGPGTRLTVT.